This T cell receptor (beta chain) originates from a study of OX40 agonist ivuxolimab in advanced cancers. General study results and limits: Some patients who did not respond also had low normalized T-cell clonal expansion.

In the case of this clone: Its antigen is unknown.

J lost 4 bases, V lost 4 bases, and 9 bases had no gene match. The CDR3 spans 16 residues. The germline V gene has CDR1 LGHNA and CDR2 YSLEER. Assay: immunoSEQ multiplex PCR; the TCRdb copy retains only in-frame clones and omits some. The repertoire includes approximately 79,000 clones, 94% of them detected once, and around 21% sits in the top ten. Cycle 7 day 1, cycle 4 day 1, and baseline were the timepoints at which blood was sampled. The sequence derives from an adult with an advanced solid tumor such as melanoma, head and neck, liver or kidney cancer. V is TRBV4-3 and J is TRBJ1-1; 10 bases fit TRBD1. Source: CD4+ or CD8+ T cells sorted from blood, taken in a trial of the OX40 agonist ivuxolimab. CDR3 residues: CASSPGTGARGTEAFF. In DNA, the CDR3 is TGCGCCAGCAGCCCCGGGACAGGGGCAAGGGGCACTGAAGCTTTCTTT.